A selection of T cell receptor beta chains follows, all from one sample in a study of shared clonotypes between healthy human individuals. Measured with immunoSEQ multiplex PCR; TCRdb has only the in-frame clones, and not every one. This repertoire shows over 150,000 clones, about 68% found once; its top ten account for 10%. The specimen sequenced was memory CD4+ T cells sorted from blood. The receptors stem from a young man in good health. Each CDR3 is given with its conserved first and last residue. The order of the fields is D gene, J gene, clone size, V gene, CDR3 protein, CDR3 DNA. D genes are given only for firm matches. A clone size is listed for some rows: how often the clone was seen (once, few, many), or a class if it is expanded.

NA TRBJ1-2 NA TRBV19 CASSARSQGDYGYTF TGTGCCAGTAGTGCACGATCACAGGGCGACTATGGCTACACCTTC
NA TRBJ2-5 many TRBV25-1 CASSVGDGRAETQYF TGTGCCAGCAGTGTAGGGGACGGCCGAGCAGAGACCCAGTACTTC
NA TRBJ2-3 NA TRBV5-6 CASTLDTVDTQYF TGTGCCAGCACCCTTGATACAGTAGATACGCAGTATTTT
NA TRBJ2-7 NA TRBV27 CASRDTGATYEQYF TGTGCCAGCAGAGACACCGGGGCTACCTACGAGCAGTACTTC
NA TRBJ1-5 NA TRBV27 CASSLRGNQPQHF TGTGCCAGCAGTTTAAGAGGGAATCAGCCCCAGCATTTT
TRBD2 TRBJ2-1 NA TRBV29-1 CSVLGLAGGRSYNEQFF TGCAGCGTCCTGGGGCTAGCGGGAGGAAGGTCCTACAATGAGCAGTTCTTC
NA TRBJ1-5 NA TRBV25-1 CASSQQGQDNQPQHF TGTGCCAGCAGTCAGCAGGGCCAGGACAATCAGCCCCAGCATTTT
TRBD1 TRBJ2-7 NA TRBV27 CASSLAGQGNTEQYF TGTGCCAGCAGTTTAGCGGGACAGGGGAATACGGAGCAGTACTTC
NA TRBJ2-2 NA TRBV7-3 CASSRSNTAGELFF TGTGCCAGCAGCCGCTCAAATACAGCCGGGGAGCTGTTTTTT
NA TRBJ2-1 NA TRBV2 CASNQGSEQFF TGTGCCAGCAATCAAGGGAGTGAGCAGTTCTTC
TRBD1 TRBJ1-3 NA TRBV5-1 CASSSQGTSGNTIYF TGCGCCAGCAGCTCACAGGGGACCTCTGGAAACACCATATATTTT
NA TRBJ2-6 NA TRBV6-4 CASSDYSGANVLTF TGTGCCAGCTCAGATTACTCTGGGGCCAACGTCCTGACTTTC
TRBD2 TRBJ2-3 few TRBV9 CASGAGHGTDTQYF TGTGCCAGCGGAGCGGGGCATGGCACAGATACGCAGTATTTT
NA TRBJ1-1 NA TRBV19 CASSILPRNTEAFF TGTGCCAGTAGTATCCTCCCGAGGAACACTGAAGCTTTCTTT
TRBD1 TRBJ2-7 NA TRBV6-1 CASSQTGGDYEQYF TGTGCCAGCAGCCAGACAGGGGGAGACTACGAGCAGTACTTC
NA TRBJ2-1 few TRBV11-3 CASSKNSYNEQFF TGTGCCAGCAGCAAAAACAGCTACAATGAGCAGTTCTTC
NA TRBJ2-2 NA TRBV7-8 CASSLRRGKDTGELFF TGTGCCAGCAGCTTACGGAGAGGGAAGGACACCGGGGAGCTGTTTTTT
TRBD2 TRBJ2-7 NA TRBV6-5 CASSLAGGVYEQYF TGTGCCAGCAGTCTAGCGGGAGGAGTTTACGAGCAGTACTTC
NA TRBJ2-1 few TRBV4-2 CASSPHGAGRYNEQFF TGTGCCAGCAGCCCCCATGGGGCGGGAAGGTACAATGAGCAGTTCTTC
TRBD2 TRBJ2-3 NA TRBV6-1 CASSFTTSGADTQYF TGTGCCAGCAGTTTTACGACTAGCGGCGCAGATACGCAGTATTTT
NA TRBJ1-5 NA TRBV10-3 CAISESTGQPQHF TGTGCCATCAGTGAGTCGACAGGACAGCCCCAGCATTTT
TRBD2 TRBJ2-3 NA TRBV7-8 CASSQRSGRAKDTQYF TGTGCCAGCAGCCAAAGAAGCGGGAGGGCAAAAGATACGCAGTATTTT
TRBD2 TRBJ2-3 NA TRBV9 CASSTSGGTSTDTQYF TGTGCCAGCAGCACTAGCGGGGGTACTAGCACAGATACGCAGTATTTT
NA TRBJ2-3 once TRBV6-4 CASSAGSSTDTQYF TGTGCCAGCAGTGCCGGGAGCAGCACAGATACGCAGTATTTT
NA TRBJ1-3 NA TRBV5-1 CASSLADSSSGNTIYF TGCGCCAGCAGCTTGGCGGATAGTAGCTCTGGAAACACCATATATTTT
TRBD1 TRBJ2-4 NA TRBV7-9 CASTPGDRRQDIQYF TGTGCCAGCACCCCAGGGGACAGGCGACAGGACATTCAGTACTTC
NA TRBJ2-1 NA TRBV25-1 CASSDNPNSYNEQFF TGTGCCAGCAGTGATAATCCTAACTCCTACAATGAGCAGTTCTTC
NA TRBJ2-1 NA TRBV14 CASSLYGPSNEQFF TGTGCCAGCAGCCTATACGGGCCGTCCAATGAGCAGTTCTTC
NA TRBJ2-1 NA TRBV28 CASSSGTSSYNEQFF TGTGCCAGCAGTTCCGGGACAAGCTCCTACAATGAGCAGTTCTTC
NA TRBJ2-1 NA TRBV7-9 CASSLGRVLDNEQFF TGTGCCAGCAGCTTGGGCAGGGTTCTGGACAATGAGCAGTTCTTC
NA TRBJ2-7 NA TRBV10-3 CAISERARGYEQYF TGTGCCATCAGTGAGAGGGCGAGAGGCTACGAGCAGTACTTC
TRBD1 TRBJ2-7 NA TRBV6-5 CASKGTGAEEQYF TGTGCCAGCAAGGGGACAGGGGCAGAAGAGCAGTACTTC
NA TRBJ2-1 NA TRBV18 CASSRPVGSYNEQFF TGTGCCAGCTCACGGCCCGTAGGGTCCTACAATGAGCAGTTCTTC
NA TRBJ1-2 NA TRBV7-8 CASSLDRLGGYTF TGTGCCAGCAGCCTCGACAGGTTAGGAGGCTACACCTTC
TRBD1 TRBJ1-1 many TRBV5-8 CASSANRGHPMNTEAFF TGTGCCAGCAGCGCCAACAGGGGCCACCCCATGAACACTGAAGCTTTCTTT